Listed here are 10 T cell receptor beta chains from one sample, sequenced in a study of blood T cell repertoires in COVID-19. TCRdb's table, derived via immunoSEQ multiplex PCR, lists solely in-frame clones and lacks some. The sample gives 210,000 or so clones, roughly 87% of which show up once; 12% is in the top ten. Sequencing input: peripheral blood. The receptors were gathered from a woman aged 18-29 years who had recovered from COVID-19.

The sample holds a few counts of this clone. This chain connects TRBV18 to TRBJ1-2, with 9 bases that match TRBD1. V dropped 3 bases and J dropped 8; count of bases not matched to a gene: 7. Germline CDR1 is KGHSH and CDR2 is LQKENI. The length of the CDR3 is 14 residues. The CDR3 region has the DNA TGTGCCAGCTCACCCGGGACAGGGAATGGAGGCTACACCTTC. It encodes CASSPGTGNGGYTF.

The chain uses TRBV5-1 and TRBJ2-3; 7 bases are shared with TRBD2. The CDR3 totals 18 residues. Trimming took 0 bases from V and 0 from J; bases not matched to a gene: 10. CDR1 SGHRS and CDR2 YFSETQ come from the germline V gene. The CDR3 here is CASSLGRSASGSTDTQYF. The DNA of the CDR3 is TGCGCCAGCAGCTTGGGAAGGTCGGCTAGCGGTAGCACAGATACGCAGTATTTT.

The chain carries TRBV6-4 and TRBJ2-3; TRBD2 is a possible D gene (6 bases). The CDR3 is made up of 16 amino acids. CDR1 is MRHNA and CDR2 is SNTAGT in the germline V gene. V lost 3 bases and J 2 bases, leaving 15 bases between the germline ends. In nucleotides, the CDR3 is TGTGCCAGCAGTGATTGGTACGGCGGGAACACAGATACGCAGTATTTT. It codes for CASSDWYGGNTDTQYF.

The chain recombines TRBV6-5 with TRBJ1-2; D remains unclear. Germline CDR1 MNHEY, CDR2 SVGAGI. CDR3 length equals 13 residues. V was trimmed by 2 bases and J by 1 base, leaving 5 bases between them. This chain's CDR3 is CASSYENNYGYTF. The DNA for the CDR3 is TGTGCCAGCAGTTACGAGAATAACTATGGCTACACCTTC.

The V gene is TRBV11-2, the J gene TRBJ1-2; perhaps TRBD1 as D (6 bases). V was trimmed by 1 base and J by 2 bases, leaving 8 bases between them. This CDR3 comprises 14 residues. The germline V gene has CDR1 SGHAT and CDR2 FQNNGV. CDR3 DNA: TGTGCCAGCAGCTTAGGCGGACAGAACTATGGCTACACCTTC. Protein: CASSLGGQNYGYTF.

V is TRBV27 and J is TRBJ2-3, with 7 bases that match TRBD1. V shed 5 bases and J 4 bases; nucleotides not matched to a gene: 3. Germline assignment: CDR1 MNHEY and CDR2 SMNVEV (reference sequence). CDR3 size: 13 residues. The CDR3 DNA reads TGTGCCAGCAGTCTAGGGGGCTCAGATACGCAGTATTTT. It specifies CASSLGGSDTQYF.

J is TRBJ1-2 and V is TRBV13; D unclear. The CDR3 length is 13 residues. The germline V gene encodes CDR1 PRHDT and CDR2 FYEKMQ (reference sequence). Trimming removed 0 bases from V and 3 bases from J, with 5 bases in between. The chain's CDR3 is CASSLGRDYGYTF. The CDR3 DNA reads TGTGCCAGCAGCTTAGGGCGGGACTATGGCTACACCTTC. Supplemented by reference TRBV13 and TRBJ1-2, the full variable domain reads AAGVIQSPRHLIKEKRETATLKCYPIPRHDTVYWYQQGPGQDPQFLISFYEKMQSDKGSIPDRFSAQQFSDYHSELNMSSLELGDSALYFCASSLGRDYGYTFGSGTRLTVV.

This chain connects TRBV19 to TRBJ2-1; TRBD1 is a possible D gene (5 bases). Trimming shortened V by 7 bases and J by 4 bases, and 20 bases separated the two germline ends. Germline assignment: CDR1 LNHDA and CDR2 SQIVND (reference sequence). This CDR3 comprises 16 residues. The CDR3 sequence is CASTLSGQIIYNEQFF. Here the CDR3 DNA reads TGTGCCAGTACCCTTTCAGGGCAGATAATATACAATGAGCAGTTCTTC.

This chain uses TRBV27 with TRBJ2-1; TRBD1 matches at 9 bases. From germline, CDR1 is MNHEY and CDR2 SMNVEV (reference sequence). Unmatched junction bases numbered 8, after V lost 2 bases and J lost 6 bases. This CDR3 has 16 residues. The DNA for the CDR3 is TGTGCCAGCAGTTTAGCCGGGACAGGGATTTCCAATGAGCAGTTCTTC. Its protein product is CASSLAGTGISNEQFF.

The chain joins TRBV4-3 to TRBJ2-6; perhaps TRBD1 as D (5 bases). Germline V lookup: CDR1 LGHNA, CDR2 YSLEER. This CDR3 spans 16 amino acids. The V end was cut by 0 bases, the J end by 0 bases, with 6 bases between. CDR3 nucleotide sequence: TGCGCCAGCAGCCAAGAAGGACACTCTGGGGCCAACGTCCTGACTTTC. Its translation: CASSQEGHSGANVLTF.